Included here is one TCR beta chain sequence, with context. This record comes from a study of blood T cell repertoires in COVID-19. Here immunoSEQ multiplex PCR was the method, and the copy in TCRdb shows in-frame clones only, minus some. The table records around 300,000 clones, over 70% of them present only once. Germline loops: CDR1 SGHNT, CDR2 YYREEE (reference sequence). The CDR3 loop spans 15 amino acids. V lost 4 bases to trimming and J lost 4 bases; unmatched junction nucleotides: 6. The receptor was derived from a man aged 25 to 45 with active or convalescent COVID-19. Sequenced input: peripheral blood. The chain employs TRBV5-4 and TRBJ2-2, with 8 nucleotides matching TRBD1. In nucleotides, the CDR3 is TGTGCCAGCAGCGATCGGACAGGGACCACCGGGGAGCTGTTTTTT. This translates into CASSDRTGTTGELFF.